The rows below give T cell receptor beta chains drawn from one sample of a study of T-cell memory formation after mild COVID-19. One entry per CDR3 protein results from TCRdb running MiXCR on the 5' RACE reads. Seen here are about 340,000 distinct CDR3 sequences, 20% to 25% observed once, and the top ten hold around 20%. Sequencing used PBMCs or a T cell subset sorted from them (not recorded which). These receptors came from a man in his late teens or twenties who had mild COVID-19 (a few samples of this study predate the infection). Cell type and time point are not known. The CDR3 runs from the conserved cysteine through the conserved F or W. The D gene is left open where the match is weak. Rows give clone size only sometimes, using once, few, many, or a class for an expanded clone.

cdr3_nt: TGTGCCACCAGTGATCCCCGACAGGAGAATGGCTACACCTTC; cdr3_aa: CATSDPRQENGYTF; v_call: TRBV24-1; j_call: TRBJ1-2; d_call: .; clone_size: .
cdr3_nt: TGTGCCAGCAACCTGGGGGTTGGGACCCAGTACTTC; cdr3_aa: CASNLGVGTQYF; v_call: TRBV6-2/TRBV6-3; j_call: TRBJ2-5; d_call: .; clone_size: .
cdr3_nt: TGTGCCAGCAGCTTATACCCAGGTCGATCACCCCTCCACTTT; cdr3_aa: CASSLYPGRSPLHF; v_call: TRBV7-2; j_call: TRBJ1-6; d_call: .; clone_size: few
cdr3_nt: TGCGCCAGCAGCCAAGATCGGGTGAGCAATCAGCCCCAGCATTTT; cdr3_aa: CASSQDRVSNQPQHF; v_call: TRBV4-3; j_call: TRBJ1-5; d_call: .; clone_size: few
cdr3_nt: TGTGCCAGCAGCCAAGATCCTAGCGCCTACAATGAGCAGTTCTTC; cdr3_aa: CASSQDPSAYNEQFF; v_call: TRBV4-2; j_call: TRBJ2-1; d_call: .; clone_size: few
cdr3_nt: TGTGCCAGCTCACCACCCTCAAACACCGGGGAGCTGTTTTTT; cdr3_aa: CASSPPSNTGELFF; v_call: TRBV18; j_call: TRBJ2-2; d_call: .; clone_size: few
cdr3_nt: TGTGCCAGCAGTCCGCTAGCGGAGCCCAAAGAGACCCAGTACTTC; cdr3_aa: CASSPLAEPKETQYF; v_call: TRBV5-6; j_call: TRBJ2-5; d_call: TRBD2; clone_size: few
cdr3_nt: TGCGCCAGCAGCCAAGGGGCCGGGAGCTCTGGGGCCAACGTCCTGACTTTC; cdr3_aa: CASSQGAGSSGANVLTF; v_call: TRBV4-3; j_call: TRBJ2-6; d_call: .; clone_size: .
cdr3_nt: TGTGCCAGCAGTCTACGACTGACGGGAGGTCAAGAGACCCAGTACTTC; cdr3_aa: CASSLRLTGGQETQYF; v_call: TRBV12-3/TRBV12-4; j_call: TRBJ2-5; d_call: TRBD2; clone_size: few
cdr3_nt: TGCGCCAGCAGCTTAGGTATCGGGGGGAGCACAGATACGCAGTATTTT; cdr3_aa: CASSLGIGGSTDTQYF; v_call: TRBV5-1; j_call: TRBJ2-3; d_call: TRBD2; clone_size: few
cdr3_nt: TGCGCCAGCAGCTTGGTGGGGGGCATCCCGGCTGAAGCTTTCTTT; cdr3_aa: CASSLVGGIPAEAFF; v_call: TRBV5-1; j_call: TRBJ1-1; d_call: .; clone_size: .
cdr3_nt: TGTGCCAGCAGTAAAGCGGGGTTGGAGACCCAGTACTTC; cdr3_aa: CASSKAGLETQYF; v_call: TRBV12-3/TRBV12-4; j_call: TRBJ2-5; d_call: TRBD2; clone_size: .
cdr3_nt: TGTGCCAGCCGGGGAACAGGGCAAACTTCGAACACCGGGGAGCTGTTTTTT; cdr3_aa: CASRGTGQTSNTGELFF; v_call: TRBV11-2; j_call: TRBJ2-2; d_call: .; clone_size: many
cdr3_nt: TGCGCCAGCAGCGGGGGGCCGGAGACCCAGTACTTC; cdr3_aa: CASSGGPETQYF; v_call: TRBV5-1; j_call: TRBJ2-5; d_call: .; clone_size: many
cdr3_nt: TGTGCCAGCAGCGAGGAGGACAACTCCTACGAGCAGTACTTC; cdr3_aa: CASSEEDNSYEQYF; v_call: TRBV9; j_call: TRBJ2-7; d_call: .; clone_size: .
cdr3_nt: TGTGCCAGCAGCTTATTTGGCGGACTTACCACAGATACGCAGTATTTT; cdr3_aa: CASSLFGGLTTDTQYF; v_call: TRBV7-2; j_call: TRBJ2-3; d_call: .; clone_size: .